The T cell receptor (beta chain) described here comes from a study of cytomegalovirus exposure and HLA in healthy donors. Sequencing was performed with immunoSEQ multiplex PCR; in TCRdb, only in-frame clones are kept and a portion is missing. The sample has roughly 260,000 clones; around 90% are singletons. V dropped 4 bases and J dropped 7 bases, with 21 bases sitting between them. The CDR3 covers 15 residues. Germline V lookup: CDR1 SGDLS, CDR2 YYNGEE. Sequencing was carried out using PBMCs. V is TRBV9 and J is TRBJ2-7; D possibly corresponds to TRBD2 (5 bases). The TCR sequence derives from a woman younger than 35 in good health and CMV-seronegative. The chain's CDR3 is CASSPREGSRREQYF. CDR3 sequence (DNA): TGTGCCAGCAGCCCGCGCGAGGGATCGCGACGGGAGCAGTACTTC.